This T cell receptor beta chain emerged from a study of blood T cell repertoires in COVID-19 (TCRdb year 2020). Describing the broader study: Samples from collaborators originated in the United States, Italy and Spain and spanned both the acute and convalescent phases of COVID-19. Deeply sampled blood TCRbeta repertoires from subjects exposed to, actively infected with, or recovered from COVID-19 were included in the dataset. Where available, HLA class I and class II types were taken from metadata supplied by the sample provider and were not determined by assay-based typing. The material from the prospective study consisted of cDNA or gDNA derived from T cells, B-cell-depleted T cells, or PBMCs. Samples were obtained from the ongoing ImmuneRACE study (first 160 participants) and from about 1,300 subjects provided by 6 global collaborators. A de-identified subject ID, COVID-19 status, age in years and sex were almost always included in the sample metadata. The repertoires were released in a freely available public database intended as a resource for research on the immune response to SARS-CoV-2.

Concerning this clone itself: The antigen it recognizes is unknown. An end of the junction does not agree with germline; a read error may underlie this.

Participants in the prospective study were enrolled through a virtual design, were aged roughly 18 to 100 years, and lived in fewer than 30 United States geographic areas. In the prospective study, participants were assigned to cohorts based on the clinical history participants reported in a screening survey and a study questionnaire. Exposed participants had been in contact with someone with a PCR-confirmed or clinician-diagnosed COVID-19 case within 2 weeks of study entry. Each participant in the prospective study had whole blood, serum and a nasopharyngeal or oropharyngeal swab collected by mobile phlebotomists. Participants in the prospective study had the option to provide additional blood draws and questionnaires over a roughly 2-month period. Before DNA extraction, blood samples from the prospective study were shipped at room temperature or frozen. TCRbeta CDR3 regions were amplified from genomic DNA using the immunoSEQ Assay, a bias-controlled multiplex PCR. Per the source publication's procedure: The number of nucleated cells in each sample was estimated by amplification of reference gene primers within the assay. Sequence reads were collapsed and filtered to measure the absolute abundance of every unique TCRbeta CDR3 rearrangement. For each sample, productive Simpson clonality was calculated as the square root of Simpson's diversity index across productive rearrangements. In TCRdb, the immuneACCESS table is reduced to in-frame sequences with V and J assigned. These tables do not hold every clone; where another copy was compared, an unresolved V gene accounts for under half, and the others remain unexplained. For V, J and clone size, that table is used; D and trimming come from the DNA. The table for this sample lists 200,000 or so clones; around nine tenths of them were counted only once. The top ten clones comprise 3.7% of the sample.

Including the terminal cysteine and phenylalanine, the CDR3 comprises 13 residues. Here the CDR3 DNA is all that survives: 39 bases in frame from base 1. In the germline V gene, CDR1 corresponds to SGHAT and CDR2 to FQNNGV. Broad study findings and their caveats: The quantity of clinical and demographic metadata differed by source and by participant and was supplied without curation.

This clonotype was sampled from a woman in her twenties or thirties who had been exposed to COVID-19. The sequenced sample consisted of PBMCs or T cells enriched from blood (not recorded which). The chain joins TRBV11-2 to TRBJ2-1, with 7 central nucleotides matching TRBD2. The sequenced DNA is TGTGCCAGCACCTTAACCAGGGAGGGTGAGCAGTTCTTC. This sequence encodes CASTLTREGEQFF.